This TCR beta chain derives from a study of T-cell memory formation after mild COVID-19. Study overall: Largely donor-specific TCR clusters were found.

TCRdb re-called the 5' RACE reads with MiXCR, one entry per CDR3 protein. Of about 400,000 distinct CDR3 sequences in the sample, over 15% were seen once. A few counts support this clonotype. As yet, its antigen is unknown. Findings and caveats of the study: Day 15 to 85 contracting clones showed balanced CD4/CD8; day 15 to 37 expanders favored CD4+.

The germline V gene has CDR1 MDHEN and CDR2 SYDVKM. The CDR3 runs 14 residues. V lost 6 bases, J lost 0 bases, and 8 bases lay in between. V usage is TRBV28 and J usage is TRBJ1-4; the D is unclear. This clonotype originated in a man younger than 30 who had mild COVID-19 (a few samples of this study predate the infection). Cell type and time point are not known. The sample taken for sequencing was PBMCs or a T cell subset sorted from them (not recorded which). The CDR3 bases are TGTGCCAGCAGGCCCGTAGCAACTAATGAAAAACTGTTTTTT. Amino acid sequence: CASRPVATNEKLFF. The full variable domain, completed using reference TRBV28 and TRBJ1-4, is DVKVTQSSRYLVKRTGEKVFLECVQDMDHENMFWYRQDPGLGLRLIYFSYDVKMKEKGDIPEGYSVSREKKERFSLILESASTNQTSMYLCASRPVATNEKLFFGSGTQLSVL.